This T cell receptor (beta chain) derives from a study of T cells in Graves' hyperthyroidism and ophthalmopathy (dated by TCRdb to between 2019 and 2020). About the study as a whole: Peripheral blood samples were taken at initial diagnosis, before any treatment was given. A discovery cohort of about a hundred patients, approximately 45 with Graves' ophthalmopathy and about 60 with stable Graves' hyperthyroidism, was used to find distinguishing TCR V-J signatures. Whether ophthalmopathy could be predicted prospectively was tested in an independent validation cohort made up of 18 to 20 hyperthyroidism patients plus 17 patients who later progressed to ophthalmopathy. The 100 discovery patients were divided at random into training and test sets in a 7:3 ratio. In several Graves' hyperthyroidism patients, the study also compared T-cell repertoires from thyroid tissue with T-cell repertoires from blood. After sampling, hyperthyroidism patients received methimazole starting at 30 mg daily, and ophthalmopathy patients received high-dose intravenous methylprednisolone. According to the paper, TCR Vbeta CDR3 sequencing was carried out on 135 peripheral blood samples, which came from fewer than 50 ophthalmopathy, fewer than 80 hyperthyroidism and about 17 progressor patients.

What the authors observed across the whole study: Blood samples also contained most of the expanded thyroid clonotypes (frequency above 0.001), which suggests that blood repertoires may reflect thyroid immune responses. In cross-validation, a model built on a 13 V-J signature told ophthalmopathy apart from stable hyperthyroidism with roughly 87% sensitivity and about 81% specificity, and in testing the same model reached 80%/75%. In validation, the model predicted progression to ophthalmopathy with 55% to 71% sensitivity and 72.22% specificity, a median of roughly seven months before onset. No statistical method was used to set the sample size in advance, and investigators knew the group allocation.

Stable Graves' hyperthyroidism was defined as the absence of progression to ophthalmopathy over 18 months of follow-up. Hyperthyroidism patients were newly diagnosed, had a disease duration of under 2 months, and were aged 18 to 65 years. Patients with uncontrolled infections, other autoimmune diseases, pregnancy or lactation were excluded. Diagnoses were based on clinical symptoms, serum thyroxine and TRAb, thyroid ultrasound and orbital computed tomography. PBMCs were separated from approximately 9.9 ml of fresh peripheral blood using Ficoll-Paque density gradient centrifugation. Total RNA was extracted with Trizol reagent, and quality was checked on an Agilent 2100 Bioanalyzer. The CDR3, from cysteine to phenylalanine, totals 14 residues. This entry keeps only the CDR3 DNA: 42 bases, framed from base 1. V is reduced by 6 bases and J by 8 bases, leaving a spacing of 16 bases between them. CDR1 and CDR2, looked up from the germline V gene (reference sequence), are SEHNR and FQNEAQ.

Amplification of TCR beta CDR3 regions was carried out from RNA transcripts. The first round of RT-PCR for the TCR CDR3 was performed with the HTBI primer set and the Qiagen OneStep RT-PCR kit. Libraries were constructed in a second round of multiplex PCR, after which size selection and purification were carried out. Paired-end sequencing of the libraries was performed with 100 bp reads on an Illumina HiSeq2000. The original methods were these. SOAPnuke was used to process the raw data, removing reads that contained adapters or uncalled bases, had a mean Phred below 15, or lacked an exact match to the constant primer or identifier. COPE v1.2.5 was used to merge the high-quality paired reads, and each unique nucleotide sequence was defined as a clonotype. MiTCR v1.1 was used to align clonotypes to the IMGT TRBV, TRBD and TRBJ reference segments. The analysis was restricted to V-J combinations with a frequency above 0.0001, which together covered around 99% of the repertoires. A TCS score was defined as the ratio between F50 (clonal expansion) and ExV (chaos), using BLOSUM62-based TCRdist between CDR3 peptides within each V-J. Welch's t-statistics and random forest reduced just over 500 V-J features to under 15, which were used in a naive Bayes classifier (R e1071). TCRdb applied fastp at Q25 and MiXCR to the public reads, then kept only in-frame beta chains. Entries are consolidated by CDR3 protein sequence, retaining the most common genes and DNA. None of the V and J calls come from the authors' own analysis; TCRdb made them. Counted in this sample were more than 550,000 distinct CDR3 sequences; 15% to 20% of them appeared once. The ten largest account for around 16% of the sample.

This clonotype was picked up a small number of times. No antigen is known for it. No base quality values were provided; no much bigger clone lies one nucleotide off. This chain is built from TRBV7-9 and TRBJ1-4; the best D guess is TRBD1, with 5 bases matching. This clonotype originated in a man aged 50-59 years with Graves' hyperthyroidism. Material for sequencing was blood. The CDR3 region has the sequence CASSTGPVEEKLFF. The nucleotide sequence is given as TGTGCCAGCAGTACGGGACCGGTGGAGGAAAAACTGTTTTTT.